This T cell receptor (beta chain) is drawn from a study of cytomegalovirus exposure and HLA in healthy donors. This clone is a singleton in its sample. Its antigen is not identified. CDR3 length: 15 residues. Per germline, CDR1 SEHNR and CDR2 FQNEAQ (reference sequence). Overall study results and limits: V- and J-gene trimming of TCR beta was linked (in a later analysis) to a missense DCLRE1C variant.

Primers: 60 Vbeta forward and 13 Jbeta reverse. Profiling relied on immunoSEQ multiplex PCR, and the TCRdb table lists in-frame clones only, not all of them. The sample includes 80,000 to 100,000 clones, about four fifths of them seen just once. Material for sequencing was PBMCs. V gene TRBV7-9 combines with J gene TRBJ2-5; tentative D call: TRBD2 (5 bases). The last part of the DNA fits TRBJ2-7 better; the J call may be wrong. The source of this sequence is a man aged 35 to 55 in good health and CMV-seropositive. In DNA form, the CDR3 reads TGTGCCAGCAGCTTAGCCATCGGGGTGATCTACGAGCAGTACTTC. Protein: CASSLAIGVIYEQYF.